This paragraph covers one T cell receptor (beta chain) sequence. The antigen is unknown. Unique molecular identifiers were incorporated when the TCRbeta library was constructed. TCRdb ran MiXCR on the PCR reads and lists one entry per CDR3 protein. The sample holds about 420,000 distinct CDR3 sequences, under 20% seen once. This sample stems from a study of T-cell reconstitution after alpha-beta-depleted transplantation in children. Findings and limits, study-wide: The high TCRbeta diversity at day 60 in some patients came from surviving recipient T cells and thymic progenitors. Where alpha-beta T cells came from about two months after transplant was reportedly several hundred expanded graft clones.

Germline V lookup: CDR1 SNHLY, CDR2 FYNNEI. The CDR3 runs to 15 residues. Trimming shortened V by 6 bases and J by 1 base, and 13 bases separated the two germline ends. The receptor's source is a boy less than two years old who had a stem cell transplant for Wiskott-Aldrich syndrome, so the T cells may come from the graft donor. The material sequenced was PBMCs, mostly from graft donor cells, taken 360 days after TCRalphabeta/CD19-depleted stem cell transplant. V and J are TRBV2 and TRBJ1-5; D possibly corresponds to TRBD1 (6 bases). CDR3 coding DNA: TGTGCCAGCAGAAACAGGGAAGCGAGCAATCAGCCCCAGCATTTT. Translating it yields CASRNREASNQPQHF.